This paragraph covers one T cell receptor (beta chain) sequence. What antigen it recognizes has not been identified. There are no base qualities to consult, and no much larger clone falls within one base. These data are taken from a study of PD-1 blockade in mismatch repair-deficient tumors (dated by TCRdb to about 2017). Looking at the study overall: Between September 2013 and September 2016, the trial enrolled 85 to 100 consecutive patients with 11 to 12 mismatch repair-deficient cancer types, every one of whom had been previously treated and was progressing. Deep sequencing of TCR CDR3 regions was used to track tumor-associated T cell clones in peripheral blood of patients responding to PD-1 blockade. The paper's findings and limits, for the study overall: Clones residing in the tumor, which were often undetectable in blood before treatment, expanded quickly after pembrolizumab and then contracted, generally before radiologic responses.

Its CDR3 holds 15 amino acids, cysteine through phenylalanine. Of all the DNA, just the CDR3 is kept, 45 bases in frame from base 1. CDR1 SGHDT and CDR2 YYEEEE are derived from the germline V gene. V is pruned by 1 base and J by 3 bases, leaving 5 bases of the junction without a gene match. Libraries were prepared through the immunoSEQ multiplex PCR assay. Sourced from immuneACCESS, this table was stored by TCRdb with only in-frame sequences that have V and J called. A share of the clones is absent; for the studies checked, an unresolved V gene accounts for under half, and the remainder has no known explanation. The sample table shows about 120,000 clones, and 88% are seen once. Clones ranked in the top ten supply 12% of the sample. Mismatch repair deficiency in every enrolled patient was established by polymerase chain reaction or immunohistochemistry. TCR sequencing was performed for three patients who responded to pembrolizumab therapy. The phase II trial prospectively evaluated PD-1 blockade with pembrolizumab in advanced mismatch repair-deficient cancers, independent of tissue of origin. Serial peripheral blood T cell samples were collected before and at multiple times after starting PD-1 blockade. Blood sampling time points were reported as weeks after the first dose of pembrolizumab.

Sequenced material: peripheral blood, taken 70 to 73 weeks after starting pembrolizumab. Recombination linked TRBV5-6 to TRBJ2-7; TRBD2 fits 9 bases in the junction. The sequence derives from an adult with mismatch repair-deficient cancer. The nucleotides are TGTGCCAGCAGCTTGCAACTAGCGGGTAACTACGAGCAGTACTTC. The encoded protein is CASSLQLAGNYEQYF.